This T cell receptor beta chain was recorded in a study of T cell repertoires in cytomegalovirus infection (dated by TCRdb to about 2019). Study-wide context: Alongside well-studied HLA-B-restricted epitopes, the peptide stimulations were aimed at recently identified HLA-C-restricted CMV epitopes, whose presentation resists viral immunomodulation. Donor HLA type was relevant to the analysis, as public TCR beta signatures indicated carriage of CMV infection together with the matching HLA type.

TCRdb names Illumina HiSeq 1500 as the instrument used. The raw public reads went through TCRdb reprocessing: fastp at Q25, MiXCR clone calling, in-frame beta chains kept. Rows are unified per CDR3 protein, each entry keeping the most common DNA and genes. For this sample the table gives about 770,000 distinct CDR3 sequences, of which 29% were detected only once. The top ten clones comprise 10% to 15% of the sample. Results and caveats for the whole study, not just this receptor: In the ex vivo response, HLA-C-restricted CMV-specific TCR beta clonotypes were dominant, and in two of eight donors the single most frequent clonotype came from this HLA-C-restricted group. In both this cohort and an independent cohort of over 350 donors, the cumulative frequency of public TCR beta family members distinguished carriers of CMV infection plus the relevant HLA type.

V loses 2 bases of germline sequence and J loses 11 bases, and the interval between the two ends is 16 bases. According to the germline V gene, CDR1 reads MNHEY and CDR2 reads SVGEGT. From cysteine to phenylalanine, the CDR3 is 14 amino acids long. This entry keeps only the CDR3 DNA: 42 bases, framed from base 1. This clonotype has only a few counts. The specificity of this receptor is unknown. No base qualities exist here, and no much larger clone lies one base off it. Interpreted using the paper, the treatment or condition label stands for: in vitro stimulation with specific CMV peptide epitopes to enrich CMV-specific T cells.

The rearrangement joined TRBV6-2 or TRBV6-3 to TRBJ1-5, with no D gene named confidently. This clonotype originated in a human donor in good health (CMV status not recorded). Some clones in this sample may be carry-over from other donors' samples. The input for sequencing was cultured CD8+ T cells from PBMCs, taken from culture after CMV antigen stimulation. The base sequence is TGTGCCAGCAGTTACCTTGGACGCACAGAGTCCCAGCATTTT. It specifies CASSYLGRTESQHF.